Described below is a single T cell receptor (beta chain) sequence and its context. These data come from a study of cytomegalovirus exposure and HLA in healthy donors. PCR amplification relied on 60 Vbeta primers (plus 13 Jbeta primers). Profiling relied on immunoSEQ multiplex PCR, and the TCRdb table lists in-frame clones only, not all of them. Here the sample spans about 140,000 clones, almost 85% being singletons. Per the germline V gene, CDR1 is SGHDT and CDR2 is YYEEEE. The CDR3 runs to 15 residues. V trimming: 0 bases; J trimming: 5 bases; junction bases outside the gene matches: 4. The origin of this receptor is a woman aged 55 to 70 in good health and CMV-seropositive. The sample was PBMCs. V usage is TRBV5-6 and J usage is TRBJ2-5, with 10 bases lining up with TRBD2. In DNA, the CDR3 is TGTGCCAGCAGCTTGGTCCTAGCGGGAGTTGAGACCCAGTACTTC. The encoded protein is CASSLVLAGVETQYF.